The 15 T cell receptor beta chains reported below all come from one sample, sequenced in a study of cytomegalovirus exposure and HLA in healthy donors. Both 60 Vbeta primers and 13 Jbeta primers went into the PCR. The method was immunoSEQ multiplex PCR; TCRdb's version includes in-frame clones alone and lacks a portion of them. Among 130,000 to 150,000 clones listed, about four fifths were seen once. Sequencing used PBMCs. The receptors were sampled from a middle-aged man in good health and CMV-seropositive.

The chain links TRBV6-6 to TRBJ1-1; D unresolved. Germline V gene lookup returns CDR1 MNHNY and CDR2 SVGAGI (reference sequence). This CDR3 spans 13 amino acids. V shed 6 bases and J shed 5 bases, with 13 bases lying between them. CDR3 nucleotide sequence: TGTGCCAGCAGCCGGCCTGGAGGGACTGAAGCTTTCTTT. The encoded protein is CASSRPGGTEAFF.

The J gene is TRBJ2-1, the V gene TRBV5-1, with D possibly TRBD1 on 5 matching bases. V lost 3 bases, J lost 7 bases, and 8 bases lay in between. The germline gives CDR1 SGHRS, CDR2 YFSETQ. The CDR3 loop spans 12 amino acids. This CDR3 reads CASSSHRNEQFF. The DNA for the CDR3 is TGCGCCAGCAGCTCCCACAGGAATGAGCAGTTCTTC.

The chain combines TRBV5-1 with TRBJ2-1; maybe TRBD1 (5 bases). The CDR3 length is 15 residues. CDR1 is SGHRS and CDR2 is YFSETQ in the germline V gene. V gave up 2 bases and J gave up 4 bases, with 13 bases separating them. CDR3: CASSLAGQGYNEQFF. The CDR3, as DNA: TGCGCCAGCAGCTTAGCTGGGCAGGGATACAATGAGCAGTTCTTC.

The rearrangement links TRBV18 to TRBJ1-6; tentatively, D is TRBD1 (5 bases). CDR3 length equals 14 residues. Trimming removed 3 bases from V and 6 bases from J, with 9 bases in between. CDR1 and CDR2 (germline): KGHSH, LQKENI. CDR3 sequence: CASSPPGPNSPLHF. CDR3 in DNA: TGTGCCAGCTCACCCCCAGGGCCTAATTCACCCCTCCACTTT.

The chain couples TRBV11-3 to TRBJ1-1, with TRBD1 matching 7 bases. V lost 3 bases, J lost 5 bases, and 6 bases stayed unmatched. The CDR3 totals 14 residues. The germline V gene has CDR1 SGHNT and CDR2 YENEEA. This chain's CDR3 is CASSFSGGRTEAFF. The CDR3 DNA reads TGTGCCAGCAGCTTTTCAGGGGGACGTACTGAAGCTTTCTTT.

The V and J genes are TRBV27 and TRBJ1-1; a weak D match, TRBD1 (6 bases). V gave up 2 bases and J gave up 5 bases, with 15 bases separating them. Germline CDR1 reads MNHEY; CDR2 reads SMNVEV (reference sequence). This CDR3 contains 15 residues. The CDR3, as DNA: TGTGCCAGCAGTTTACTGGGGGCGTTGGGGACTGAAGCTTTCTTT. This codes for CASSLLGALGTEAFF.

The CDR3 DNA reads TGCGCCAGCACCCCCCTCGGACAGAAAGAGACCCAGTACTTC. Protein product: CASTPLGQKETQYF. The J gene is TRBJ2-5, the V gene TRBV5-1; D might be TRBD1 (6 bases). The CDR3 contains 14 residues. Germline V CDR1 and CDR2: SGHRS, YFSETQ. V was trimmed by 6 bases and J by 3 bases, leaving 15 bases between them.

The rearrangement links TRBV9 to TRBJ1-5; 8 nucleotides line up with TRBD1. CDR1 SGDLS and CDR2 YYNGEE come from the germline V gene. This CDR3 is built from 15 residues. The ends lost 0 bases at V and 6 bases at J; junction bases unmatched: 5. The DNA for the CDR3 is TGTGCCAGCAGCGTAGACGACAGGGGAGGTCAGCCCCAGCATTTT. Protein product: CASSVDDRGGQPQHF.

The chain has TRBV6-1 and TRBJ1-4, with D perhaps matching TRBD1 (5 bases). The germline V gene encodes CDR1 MNHNS and CDR2 SASEGT. This CDR3 region has 15 residues. V was clipped by 5 bases and J by 12 bases, with 22 bases between them. This chain's CDR3 is CASSPTQGTIGELFF. The DNA for the CDR3 is TGTGCCAGCAGTCCCACGCAGGGCACCATTGGAGAACTGTTTTTT.

The V gene is TRBV7-9, the J gene TRBJ2-5, with 12 bases identical to TRBD2. This CDR3 region has 16 residues. V lost 5 bases and J lost 5; bases outside the gene matches: 9. Germline loops: CDR1 SEHNR, CDR2 FQNEAQ (reference sequence). CDR3 nucleotides: TGTGCCAGCAGCCCCAGACTAGCGGGAGAAAGGGAGACCCAGTACTTC. It encodes CASSPRLAGERETQYF.

The rearrangement links TRBV7-9 to TRBJ1-4; TRBD1 matches 9 bases. Germline trimming cut 4 bases from V and 5 bases from J; bases unmatched to any gene: 5. Germline assignment: CDR1 SEHNR and CDR2 FQNEAQ (reference sequence). The CDR3 spans 15 residues. The CDR3 is CASSSRTGANEKLFF. The CDR3 region has the DNA TGTGCCAGCAGCTCGAGGACAGGGGCGAATGAAAAACTGTTTTTT.

The chain links TRBV4-3 to TRBJ2-3, with D maybe TRBD1 (5 bases). CDR1 and CDR2 from the germline V gene are LGHNA and YSLEER. The CDR3 has 14 residues. Trimming took off 3 bases at V and 6 bases at J, with 13 bases between the two ends. The CDR3 here is CASSQDMLSDTQYF. CDR3 coding DNA: TGCGCCAGCAGCCAGGACATGCTGTCGGATACGCAGTATTTT.

This chain links TRBV19 with TRBJ1-4, with D perhaps TRBD1 (6 bases). The CDR3 runs to 14 residues. The germline V and J ends were trimmed by 7 bases and 12 bases, with 21 bases remaining between them. Germline values: CDR1 LNHDA, CDR2 SQIVND (reference sequence). DNA of the CDR3: TGTGCCAGTACCAAGGGGGACGACTATGGGGAACTGTTTTTT. Translated: CASTKGDDYGELFF.

The chain joins TRBV27 to TRBJ1-4; 8 bases line up with TRBD1. With 5 bases clipped from V and 2 bases from J, the junction kept 4 bases outside the gene matches. Germline CDR1 is MNHEY and CDR2 is SMNVEV (reference sequence). This CDR3 has 15 residues. DNA for the CDR3: TGTGCCAGCAGTCCCAGGGGGCGGACTAATGAAAAACTGTTTTTT. It translates to CASSPRGRTNEKLFF.

The V and J genes are TRBV2 and TRBJ2-1; D call uncertain. Per the germline V gene, CDR1 is SNHLY and CDR2 is FYNNEI. The CDR3 runs 15 residues. Between the trimmed V and J ends, which lost 4 bases and 0 bases, there was a span of 10 bases. The CDR3 DNA follows: TGTGCCAGCAGTGTGCAGGTTAGCTCCTACAATGAGCAGTTCTTC. Protein: CASSVQVSSYNEQFF.